Included here is one T cell receptor (beta chain) sequence, with context. No cognate antigen has been identified for it. No per-base quality is available; no much larger clone lies one base away. A second Seattle source provided samples from volunteer blood donors who had recovered from COVID-19. Each collaborating institution followed its own protocols to collect whole blood in K2EDTA tubes. For TCRbeta analysis, collaborators shipped samples as frozen whole blood, isolated PBMCs, or DNA extracted from either of those sample types. This sample stems from a study of blood T cell repertoires in COVID-19 (dated by TCRdb to 2018 to 2020). For the study in its entirety: The collaborator samples originated in the United States, Italy and Spain and spanned the acute and convalescent phases of COVID-19. Where HLA class I and class II types were available, the types were taken from metadata supplied by the sample provider, not from assay-based typing. The repertoires were released in a freely available public database intended as a resource for research on the immune response to SARS-CoV-2. Deeply sampled blood TCRbeta repertoires from subjects exposed to, actively infected with, or recovered from COVID-19 were included in the dataset. Nearly every sample came with metadata listing a de-identified subject ID, COVID-19 status, age in years and sex. The prospective study material was composed of cDNA or gDNA derived from T cells, B-cell-depleted T cells, or PBMCs. The samples were drawn from two sources: the first 160 participants of the ongoing ImmuneRACE study, and 1,254 subjects contributed by 6 global collaborators. The paper as a whole reports these results and caveats: Clinical and demographic metadata were provided uncurated, with the amount varying by source and participant.

TCRbeta CDR3 regions were amplified from genomic DNA using the immunoSEQ Assay, a bias-controlled multiplex PCR. Per the original workflow: The number of nucleated cells in each sample was estimated from the amplification of reference gene primers within the assay. To quantify the absolute abundance of each unique TCRbeta CDR3 rearrangement, sequence reads were collapsed and filtered. Productive Simpson clonality was computed per sample as the square root of Simpson's diversity index over productive rearrangements. What TCRdb holds here is the immuneACCESS table cut down to in-frame rearrangements. Part of the clones is not present; checked against another copy, under half of the missing clones reflect an unresolved V gene, and the others are unexplained. D and trimming come from the DNA, and the V and J calls and clone size come from that table. The sample contains about 280,000 clones, 80% to 90% of them found a single time. Clones ranked in the top ten supply around a tenth of the sample.

CDR1 SGHRS and CDR2 YFSETQ were looked up in the germline V gene. The CDR3 covers 14 residues, taking in both the cysteine and the phenylalanine. Solely the CDR3 DNA is kept, with 42 bases framed from the first base. The V end loses 5 bases and the J end loses 6 bases, and a stretch of 14 bases separates them. Material for sequencing was peripheral blood. The receptor was isolated from a woman aged 45-65 years who had recovered from COVID-19. The V and J segments used are TRBV5-1 and TRBJ2-2; a tentative D call is TRBD1 (5 bases match). The CDR3 has the sequence CASRTETWAGELFF. The bases read TGCGCCAGCAGGACAGAAACGTGGGCCGGGGAGCTGTTTTTT.